Listed here are 25 T cell receptor beta chains from one sample, sequenced in a study of tumor and adjacent non-tumor tissue in lung cancer. Three rounds of nested PCR, following a modified ARM-PCR protocol, produced the TCRbeta library. MiXCR was run by TCRdb on the multiplex PCR reads, yielding one entry per CDR3 protein. The sample has roughly 81,000 distinct CDR3 sequences; less than 75% are singletons. RNA was extracted from bulk tissue without any cell sorting. The sequenced material came from lung tumor tissue. Every receptor here comes from a woman aged 70-85 years with non-small cell lung cancer.

As to this clonotype: Mismatch with germline at one junction end may stem from a read error. The DNA for the CDR3 is TGTGCCAGCAGAGGGGGCTCTGAGGCCGACGTCCTGACTTTC. Translating it yields CASRGGSEADVLTF. The chain recombines TRBV6-1 with TRBJ2-6; 7 nucleotides match TRBD1. The length of the CDR3 is 14 residues. Germline loops: CDR1 MNHNS, CDR2 SASEGT.

Regarding this clonotype: This may arise from a read error, as a much more abundant clone is one base away. V usage is TRBV28 and J usage is TRBJ2-1; 7 nucleotides match TRBD2. Germline V gene data show CDR1 as MDHEN and CDR2 as SYDVKM. CDR3 size: 15 residues. V gave up 6 bases and J gave up 8 bases; unmatched junction bases: 13. In DNA form, the CDR3 reads TGTGCCAGCAGCGTCCTAGCGGTGGAAGGGCATGAGCAGTTCTTC. It codes for CASSVLAVEGHEQFF.

A note on this clonotype: This CDR3 fails to terminate in the conserved phenylalanine or tryptophan, so it likely reflects a read error. V and J are TRBV4-1 and TRBJ2-5; no clear D. The CDR3 spans 14 residues. The V gene's germline CDR1 is MGHRA and CDR2 YSYEKL. The CDR3 sequence: CARSHQGSSETQYS. Written as DNA, the CDR3 is TGCGCCAGAAGCCATCAAGGATCTTCCGAGACCCAGTACTCC.

Note on this clonotype: The CDR3 does not end in the conserved phenylalanine or tryptophan, so this is likely a read error. No DNA is shown, since the ends of the CDR3 on it are uncertain; the CDR3 is the one TCRdb lists. V is TRBV6-2 or TRBV6-3 and J is TRBJ2-1; the D call TRBD1 from the table was never checked on the DNA. The CDR3 is 13 amino acids long, termini counted. Germline-derived CDR1 and CDR2 are MNHEY and SVGEGT. CDR3 region: CASRGTGDNELFL.

Concerning this clonotype itself: A much more abundant neighbour one base away suggests this may be a read error. The CDR3 region is CSARDPRTSVSIDTQYF. The DNA for the CDR3 is TGCAGTGCTAGAGATCCCCGGACTAGCGTTAGCATAGATACGCAGTATTTT. V gene TRBV20-1 combines with J gene TRBJ2-3; 9 bases align to TRBD2. Germline V gene lookup returns CDR1 DFQATT and CDR2 SNEGSKA (reference sequence). CDR3 length: 17 residues.

This clonotype was seen only a few times. Sequence at one end of the junction differs from germline and may be a read error. The chain is built from TRBV6-5 and TRBJ2-7; 10 bases agree with TRBD2. Germline V gene lookup returns CDR1 MNHEY and CDR2 SVGAGI. The CDR3 extends over 16 amino acids. The CDR3, as DNA: TGTGCCAGCAGTTACGCCTGGACTAGCGGCAGTAGCGAGCAGAACTTC. This gives the protein CASSYAWTSGSSEQNF.

A remark on this clonotype: An end of the junction does not agree with germline; a read error may underlie this. This sequence joins TRBV6-5 and TRBJ1-2; the D is unclear. The CDR3 loop spans 13 amino acids. CDR1 and CDR2 (germline): MNHEY, SVGAGI. Written as DNA, the CDR3 is TGTACCAGCAGTACCGGTTGGAGTGGTGGCTACACCTTC. It specifies CTSSTGWSGGYTF.

About this clonotype: An end of the junction differs from the germline gene, which may be a read error. V is TRBV4-2 and J is TRBJ2-1; possible D gene TRBD1, 6 bases. Germline V lookup: CDR1 LGHNA, CDR2 YNFKEQ. This CDR3 is 16 amino acids long. The CDR3 DNA follows: TGTGCCAGTAGCCACGGAACAGGGTGCACCGACAATGAGCAGCTCTTC. It codes for CASSHGTGCTDNEQLF.

J is TRBJ1-1 and V is TRBV20-1; 7 positions agree with TRBD1. Trimming took 2 bases from V and 4 from J; bases not matched to a gene: 4. CDR3 length: 13 amino acids. The V gene's germline CDR1 is DFQATT and CDR2 SNEGSKA (reference sequence). CDR3 in amino acids: CSARRGTVTEAFF. In DNA, the CDR3 is TGCAGTGCTAGAAGGGGGACAGTCACTGAAGCTTTCTTT.

This clonotype was detected only a few times. An end of the junction does not agree with germline; a read error may underlie this. The CDR3 DNA reads as TGCGCCAGCAGTTTATTAGACTCAGGGTCACCCCTCCTCTTT. Protein product: CASSLLDSGSPLLF. The genes are TRBV28 and TRBJ1-6; a possible D gene is TRBD1 (5 bases). Germline V gene data show CDR1 as MDHEN and CDR2 as SYDVKM. The length of the CDR3 is 14 residues.

Details on this clonotype: Given the absence of the conserved phenylalanine or tryptophan at the CDR3 end, a read error is likely. The rearrangement joins TRBV6-2 or TRBV6-3 to TRBJ2-7, with TRBD2 matching over 7 bases. CDR1 and CDR2 from the germline V gene are MNHEY and SVGEGT. CDR3 size: 15 residues. Germline trimming cut 7 bases from V and 3 bases from J; bases unmatched to any gene: 12. The CDR3 bases are TGTGCCAGCACCGCCCCGGGACTAACGGTCTACGAGCAGTACCTC. It encodes CASTAPGLTVYEQYL.

As to this clonotype: One end of the junction is discordant with germline, which a read error may explain. This chain joins TRBV6-5 and TRBJ2-5; weak D call: TRBD1 (6 bases). The CDR3 spans 16 residues. Germline V CDR1 and CDR2: MNHEY, SVGAGI. CDR3 amino acids: CTSSYSLGKGEETRYF. The CDR3, as DNA: TGTACCAGCAGTTACTCGCTCGGGAAGGGGGAAGAGACCCGGTACTTC.

This clonotype was observed a few times. Given a much more abundant clone one base away, this may be a read error. V usage is TRBV14 and J usage is TRBJ1-1; D remains unclear. The CDR3 extends over 18 amino acids. CDR1 is SGHDN, CDR2 FVKESK, per germline. Here the CDR3 DNA reads TGTGCCAGCATCCAAGATTGGAGGTCCCGAATAAAGAACACTGAAGCTTTCTTT. It specifies CASIQDWRSRIKNTEAFF.

This clonotype was observed a single time. Its ends do not fully match the called genes, so a read error is possible. The chain employs TRBV11-2 and TRBJ1-2; D is unresolved. The CDR3 is 13 residues long. The germline gives CDR1 SGHAT, CDR2 FQNNGV. The CDR3 region is CANSTKGVSGYTF. The CDR3, as DNA: TGTGCCAACAGCACCAAAGGAGTCTCCGGCTACACCTTC.

As to this clonotype: This may stem from a read error, because a much larger clone lies one nucleotide away. The chain is built from TRBV20-1 and TRBJ2-3, with 10 nucleotides matching TRBD2. Germline V gives CDR1 DFQATT, CDR2 SNEGSKA (reference sequence). The CDR3 totals 15 residues. The junction had 10 bases not matched to a gene; V was cut back by 6 bases and J by 4 bases. The CDR3 sequence: CSASGTSETSDTQYF. CDR3 coding DNA: TGCAGTGCCAGCGGGACTAGCGAAACCTCAGATACGCAGTATTTT.

As to this clonotype: As the CDR3 is not closed by the conserved phenylalanine or tryptophan, this likely results from a read error. The chain has TRBV6-5 and TRBJ2-7; possibly TRBD2 for D (5 bases). The CDR3 extends over 13 amino acids. Trimming cost V 11 bases and J 6 bases, with 20 bases left between them. Germline V gives CDR1 MNHEY, CDR2 SVGAGI. For the CDR3, the DNA is TGTGCCGCCACGGTACGGGGTCGCATCGAGCAGTACATC. Translation gives CAATVRGRIEQYI.

About this clonotype: At one of its ends the junction is not consistent with the germline gene, which may arise from a read error. The chain links TRBV5-6 to TRBJ2-7; 7 nucleotides match TRBD1. The CDR3 has 16 amino acids. Germline V gene sequence: CDR1 SGHDT, CDR2 YYEEEE. Written as DNA, the CDR3 is TGTGCCGGCAGCTTGGTAGCCTGGACAGGAACCTACGAGCAGTACTTC. This gives the protein CAGSLVAWTGTYEQYF.

This clonotype has more than one count but fewer than ten. The germline gene is not matched at one end of the junction; a read error may be the cause. CDR3 in amino acids: CASNLGLAGEGWFF. The CDR3 DNA reads TGCGCCAGCAACTTGGGTCTAGCGGGAGAGGGTTGGTTCTTC. The V gene is TRBV5-1, the J gene TRBJ2-1; 10 nucleotides match TRBD2. Germline CDR1 and CDR2: SGHRS and YFSETQ. The CDR3 loop spans 14 amino acids. Drawing the rest from reference TRBV5-1 and TRBJ2-1, the complete variable domain is KAGVTQTPRYLIKTRGQQVTLSCSPISGHRSVSWYQQTPGQGLQFLFEYFSETQRNKGNFPGRFSGRQFSNSRSEMNVSTLELGDSALYLCASNLGLAGEGWFFGPGTRLTVL.

By proportion, this clonotype is medium-sized (0.01 to 0.1%). This chain links TRBV29-1 with TRBJ2-7; possible D gene TRBD2, 7 bases. The germline CDR1 and CDR2 sequences are SQVTM and ANQGSEA. The germline V and J ends were trimmed by 4 bases and 7 bases, with 26 bases remaining between them. This CDR3 has 16 residues. CDR3 residues: CSVVTDGLAERGEQYF. CDR3 sequence (DNA): TGCAGCGTTGTGACTGACGGTCTAGCGGAAAGGGGGGAGCAGTACTTC.

Concerning this clonotype: The junction shows a germline mismatch at one end, possibly a read error. The chain is built from TRBV6-6 and TRBJ1-4, with D hard to call. From germline, CDR1 is MNHNY and CDR2 SVGAGI (reference sequence). This CDR3 contains 14 residues. CDR3 amino acids: CASRSEYFAPLQIF. As DNA, the CDR3 is TGTGCCAGCAGGTCAGAGTATTTCGCCCCCCTGCAGATTTTT.

This clonotype was detected only a few times. This could be a read error, since a much larger clone is one nucleotide away. V usage is TRBV14 and J usage is TRBJ2-7; D call uncertain. Germline values: CDR1 SGHDN, CDR2 FVKESK. With 2 bases removed from V and 2 bases from J, the gap between germline ends came to 10 bases. The CDR3 consists of 14 residues. CDR3 protein: CASSQYVETYEQYF. The DNA of the CDR3 is TGTGCCAGCAGCCAATACGTCGAGACCTACGAGCAGTACTTC.

Concerning this clonotype itself: An end of the junction differs from the germline gene, which may be a read error. The chain carries TRBV28 and TRBJ2-1, with D possibly being TRBD2 (5 bases). The CDR3 extends over 15 amino acids. Germline lookup yields CDR1 MDHEN and CDR2 SYDVKM. The CDR3 nucleotides are TGTGCCAGGAGTTCAGCGGCTTTCTCCTACAATGAGCAGTTCTTC. It encodes CARSSAAFSYNEQFF.

This clonotype was detected once. J is TRBJ1-5 and V is TRBV6-1; perhaps TRBD1 as D (6 bases). Germline CDR1 MNHNS, CDR2 SASEGT. V shed 7 bases and J shed 4 bases, with 23 bases lying between them. The CDR3 is 17 amino acids. The CDR3 loop reads CASTKDRNTDGNQPQHF. CDR3 in DNA: TGTGCCAGCACTAAAGACAGGAACACGGACGGTAATCAGCCCCAGCATTTT.

This clonotype was observed many times. The chain uses TRBV10-3 and TRBJ2-3; 7 positions agree with TRBD1. Trimming removed 10 bases from V and 3 bases from J; junction bases left unmatched: 7. CDR1 is ENHRY, CDR2 SYGVKD, per germline. This CDR3 is 13 amino acids long. CDR3 nucleotide sequence: TGTGCCACACTGACAGGGTATACAGATACGCAGTATTTT. Encoded protein: CATLTGYTDTQYF.

A word on this clonotype: One end of the junction does not line up with germline, which may come from a read error. V gene TRBV6-6 combines with J gene TRBJ2-5, with D perhaps TRBD2 (6 bases). The germline CDR1 and CDR2 sequences are MNHNY and SVGAGI (reference sequence). This CDR3 is 16 amino acids long. The CDR3 is CANSYQGKSDRETQYF. The DNA for the CDR3 is TGTGCCAACAGTTACCAAGGCAAGTCGGATCGGGAGACCCAGTATTTC.